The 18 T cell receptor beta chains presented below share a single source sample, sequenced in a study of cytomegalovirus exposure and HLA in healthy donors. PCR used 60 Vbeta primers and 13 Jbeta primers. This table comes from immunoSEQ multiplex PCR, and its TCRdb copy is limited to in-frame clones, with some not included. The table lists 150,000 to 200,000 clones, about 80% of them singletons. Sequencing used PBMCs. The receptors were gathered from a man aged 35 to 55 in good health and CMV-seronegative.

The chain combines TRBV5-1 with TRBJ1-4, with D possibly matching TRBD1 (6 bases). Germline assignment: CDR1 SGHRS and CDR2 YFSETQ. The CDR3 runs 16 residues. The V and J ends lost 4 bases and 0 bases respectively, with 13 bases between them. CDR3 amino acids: CASSPGAVATNEKLFF. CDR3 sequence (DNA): TGCGCCAGCAGCCCAGGGGCAGTTGCAACTAATGAAAAACTGTTTTTT. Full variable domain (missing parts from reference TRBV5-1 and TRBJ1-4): KAGVTQTPRYLIKTRGQQVTLSCSPISGHRSVSWYQQTPGQGLQFLFEYFSETQRNKGNFPGRFSGRQFSNSRSEMNVSTLELGDSALYLCASSPGAVATNEKLFFGSGTQLSVL.

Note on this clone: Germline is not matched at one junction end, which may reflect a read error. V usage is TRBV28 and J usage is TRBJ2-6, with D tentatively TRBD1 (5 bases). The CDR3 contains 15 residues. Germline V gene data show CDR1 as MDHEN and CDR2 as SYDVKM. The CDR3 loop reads CASSSSSSGANGLTF. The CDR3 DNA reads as TGTGCCAGCAGTTCATCCTCTTCTGGGGCCAACGGCCTGACTTTC.

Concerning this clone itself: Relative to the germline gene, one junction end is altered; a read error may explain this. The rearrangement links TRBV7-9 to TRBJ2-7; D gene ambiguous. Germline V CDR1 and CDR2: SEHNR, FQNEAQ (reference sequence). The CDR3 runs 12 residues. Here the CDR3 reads CSSSLGVYEQYF. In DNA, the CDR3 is TGTTCCAGCAGCTTAGGAGTCTACGAGCAGTACTTC.

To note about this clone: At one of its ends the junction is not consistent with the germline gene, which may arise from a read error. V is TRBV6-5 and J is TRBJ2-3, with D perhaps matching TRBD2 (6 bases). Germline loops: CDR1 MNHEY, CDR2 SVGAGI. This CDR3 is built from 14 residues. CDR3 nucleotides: TGTGCCAGCAGTTACATCGGGGAGGCAGATGCGCAGTATTTT. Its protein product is CASSYIGEADAQYF.

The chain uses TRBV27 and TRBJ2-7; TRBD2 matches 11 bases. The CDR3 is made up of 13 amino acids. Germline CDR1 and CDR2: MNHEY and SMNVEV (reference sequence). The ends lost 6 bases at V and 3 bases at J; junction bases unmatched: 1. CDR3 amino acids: CASSGTSGYEQYF. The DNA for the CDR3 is TGTGCCAGCAGCGGGACTAGCGGCTACGAGCAGTACTTC.

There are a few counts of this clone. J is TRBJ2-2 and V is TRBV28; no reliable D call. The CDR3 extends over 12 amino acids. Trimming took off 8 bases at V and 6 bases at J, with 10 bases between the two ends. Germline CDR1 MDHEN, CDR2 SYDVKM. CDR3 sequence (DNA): TGTGCCAGCCCTCGAGCCGCCGGGGAGCTGTTTTTT. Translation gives CASPRAAGELFF.

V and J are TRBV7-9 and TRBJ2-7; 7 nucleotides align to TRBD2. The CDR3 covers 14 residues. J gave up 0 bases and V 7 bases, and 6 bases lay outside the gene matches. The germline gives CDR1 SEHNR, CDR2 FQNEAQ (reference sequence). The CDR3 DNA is TGTGCCAGCAAAATCGGCGGGAGCTCCTACGAGCAGTACTTC. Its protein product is CASKIGGSSYEQYF.

CDR3 coding DNA: TGTGCCAGCAAAAAGGGGGACTACGAGCAGTACTTC. It codes for CASKKGDYEQYF. This rearrangement joins TRBV27 to TRBJ2-7; tentative D call: TRBD1 (6 bases). Germline CDR1 and CDR2: MNHEY and SMNVEV (reference sequence). The CDR3 covers 12 residues. V was shortened by 7 bases and J by 3 bases, with 10 bases between the two germline ends.

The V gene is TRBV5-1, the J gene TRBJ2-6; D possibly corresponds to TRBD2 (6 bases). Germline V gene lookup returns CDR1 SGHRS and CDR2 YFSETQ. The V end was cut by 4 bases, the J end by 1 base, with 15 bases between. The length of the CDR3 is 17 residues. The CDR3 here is CASSPTPRGSGANVLTF. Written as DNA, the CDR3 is TGCGCCAGCAGCCCAACCCCCCGGGGGTCTGGGGCCAACGTCCTGACTTTC.

CDR3 sequence (DNA): TGTGCCAGCAGCCTAGCGGGAGACTCCTACGAGCAGTACTTC. Translation gives CASSLAGDSYEQYF. This rearrangement joins TRBV28 to TRBJ2-7; 10 positions match TRBD2. Germline assignment: CDR1 MDHEN and CDR2 SYDVKM. V was clipped by 6 bases and J by 0 bases; unmatched bases: 2. The CDR3 extends over 14 amino acids.

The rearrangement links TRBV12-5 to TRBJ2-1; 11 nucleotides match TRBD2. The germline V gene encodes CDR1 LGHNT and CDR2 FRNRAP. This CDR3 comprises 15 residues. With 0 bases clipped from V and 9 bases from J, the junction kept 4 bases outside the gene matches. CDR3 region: CASGLVLAGVVEQFF. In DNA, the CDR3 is TGTGCTAGTGGTTTGGTACTAGCGGGAGTAGTTGAGCAGTTCTTC.

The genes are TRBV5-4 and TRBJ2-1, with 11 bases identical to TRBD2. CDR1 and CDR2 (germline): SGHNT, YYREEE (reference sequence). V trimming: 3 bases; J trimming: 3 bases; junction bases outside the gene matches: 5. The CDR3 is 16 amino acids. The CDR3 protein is CASSYKTSGIYNEQFF. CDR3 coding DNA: TGTGCCAGCAGCTATAAGACTAGCGGGATCTACAATGAGCAGTTCTTC.

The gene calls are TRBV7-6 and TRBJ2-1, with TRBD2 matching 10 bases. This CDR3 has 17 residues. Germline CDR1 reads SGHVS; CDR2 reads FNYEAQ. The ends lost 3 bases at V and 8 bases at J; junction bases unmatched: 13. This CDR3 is CASSFPPSGSPVDEQFF. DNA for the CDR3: TGTGCCAGCAGCTTTCCACCTAGCGGGAGTCCCGTCGATGAGCAGTTCTTC.

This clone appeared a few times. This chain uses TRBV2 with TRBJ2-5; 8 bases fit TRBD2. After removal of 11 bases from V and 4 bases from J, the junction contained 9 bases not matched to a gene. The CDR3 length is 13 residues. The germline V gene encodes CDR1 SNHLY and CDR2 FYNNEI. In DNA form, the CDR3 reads TGTGCCTTCGGGGGGGGGCTAGGAGAGACCCAGTACTTC. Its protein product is CAFGGGLGETQYF.

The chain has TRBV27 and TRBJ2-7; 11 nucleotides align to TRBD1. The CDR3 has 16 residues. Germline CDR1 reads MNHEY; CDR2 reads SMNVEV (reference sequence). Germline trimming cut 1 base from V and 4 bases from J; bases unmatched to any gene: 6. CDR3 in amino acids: CASSLYGGQGAYEQYF. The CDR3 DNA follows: TGTGCCAGCAGTTTATACGGTGGACAGGGGGCTTACGAGCAGTACTTC.

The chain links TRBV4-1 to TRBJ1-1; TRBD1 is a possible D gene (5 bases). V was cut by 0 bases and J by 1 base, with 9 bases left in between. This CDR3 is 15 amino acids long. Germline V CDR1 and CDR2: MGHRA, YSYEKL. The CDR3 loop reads CASSQEPGPNTEAFF. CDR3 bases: TGCGCCAGCAGCCAAGAGCCAGGGCCGAACACTGAAGCTTTCTTT.

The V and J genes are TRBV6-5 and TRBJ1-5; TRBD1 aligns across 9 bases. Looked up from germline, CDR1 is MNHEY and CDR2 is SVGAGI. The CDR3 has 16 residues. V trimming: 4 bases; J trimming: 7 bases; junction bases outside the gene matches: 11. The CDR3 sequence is CASSSRQGGGVQPQHF. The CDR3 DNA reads TGTGCCAGCAGTTCCCGACAGGGGGGTGGGGTACAGCCCCAGCATTTT.

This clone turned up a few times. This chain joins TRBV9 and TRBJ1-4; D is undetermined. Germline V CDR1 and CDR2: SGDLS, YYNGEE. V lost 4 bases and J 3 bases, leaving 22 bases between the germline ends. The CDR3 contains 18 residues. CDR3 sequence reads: CASSPRDFHSLPNEKLFF. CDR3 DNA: TGTGCCAGCAGCCCACGAGATTTTCACAGTCTCCCTAATGAAAAACTGTTTTTT.